This T cell receptor beta chain derives from a study of radiotherapy plus CTLA-4 blockade in lung cancer. Clones were read by immunoSEQ multiplex PCR, and TCRdb kept only the in-frame ones, dropping some. The sample lists some 73,000 clones, roughly 79% occurring once. The germline V and J ends were trimmed by 1 base and 5 bases, with 9 bases remaining between them. Germline V gene data show CDR1 as LNHNV and CDR2 as YYDKDF (reference sequence). The CDR3 spans 14 residues. In regard to this clone: Its antigen is undetermined.

Study-level results: Expansion of tumor-derived TCR clones was observed in blood after radiotherapy plus ipilimumab.

The source was peripheral blood, collected from a patient treated with radiotherapy plus ipilimumab. The source is a human donor with non-small cell lung cancer whose response to radiotherapy plus ipilimumab could not be evaluated. Some clones in this sample may be carry-over from other donors' samples. The chain uses TRBV15 and TRBJ2-1; D is perhaps TRBD2 (5 bases). CDR3: CATSRGRQNNEQFF. In DNA form, the CDR3 reads TGTGCCACCAGCAGAGGGAGGCAGAACAATGAGCAGTTCTTC.